The source of this T cell receptor (beta chain) is a study of patients and donors after allogeneic stem cell transplantation. V trimming: 1 base; J trimming: 6 bases; junction bases outside the gene matches: 5. The CDR3 has 16 residues. Looked up from germline, CDR1 is SGHRS and CDR2 is YFSETQ. One entry per CDR3 protein, called by TCRdb with MiXCR from the RT-PCR reads. The sample carries 90,000 to 120,000 distinct CDR3 sequences, 35% recorded once. The TCR sequence derives from a human donor who was either an allogeneic HSCT recipient or a stem cell or donor lymphocyte infusion donor (not recorded which). It is not recorded whose cells these are; they may come from a transplant donor. What was sequenced was blood, either unsorted or a sorted T cell fraction (not recorded which). The genes are TRBV5-1 and TRBJ2-1; 12 bases fit TRBD2. CDR3 DNA sequence: TGCGCCAGCAGCTTGACTCTAGCGGGAGGGGGCAATGAGCAGTTCTTC. Amino acids: CASSLTLAGGGNEQFF. The variable domain in full, with the rest retrieved from reference TRBV5-1 and TRBJ2-1, is KAGVTQTPRYLIKTRGQQVTLSCSPISGHRSVSWYQQTPGQGLQFLFEYFSETQRNKGNFPGRFSGRQFSNSRSEMNVSTLELGDSALYLCASSLTLAGGGNEQFFGPGTRLTVL.